Each of the 28 T cell receptor beta chains below was sequenced from the same sample in a study of shared clonotypes between healthy human individuals. Naive CD8 cells lacked CD45RO, underwent positive selection for CCR7 and left out terminally differentiated effector memory CD45RA+ cells. Sequencing used immunoSEQ multiplex PCR; TCRdb keeps in-frame clones, though not all of them. The sample contains 1.5 million to 2.5 million clones, about 95% of which appear only once. What was sequenced was naive CD8+ T cells sorted from blood. The origin of the receptors is a man younger than 30 in good health.

The count of this clone is one. CDR3: CASSLVAGVVEQYF. CDR3 in DNA: TGTGCCAGCAGCTTAGTAGCCGGTGTGGTGGAGCAGTACTTC. This rearrangement joins TRBV7-2 to TRBJ2-7, with D unclear. The CDR3 sequence is 14 residues long. V was clipped by 1 base and J by 7 bases, with 14 bases between them. Germline CDR1 is SGHTA and CDR2 is FQGNSA.

The chain has TRBV5-8 and TRBJ1-2; tentatively, D is TRBD1 (5 bases). The CDR3 contains 17 residues. V lost 0 bases and J lost 4, with 19 bases in between. From germline, CDR1 is SGHTS and CDR2 YDEGEE. The CDR3 reads CASSLGPDMTAFYGYTF. For the CDR3, the DNA is TGTGCCAGCAGCTTGGGGCCTGATATGACAGCATTCTATGGCTACACCTTC.

The gene calls are TRBV25-1 and TRBJ2-5; possibly TRBD1 for D (6 bases). CDR1 is MGHDK and CDR2 is SYGVNS in the germline V gene. The CDR3 sequence is 13 residues long. The V gene lost 8 bases and the J gene lost 0 bases, with 10 bases spanning the gap. CDR3 protein: CASSGQNQETQYF. CDR3 coding DNA: TGTGCCAGCTCCGGACAGAACCAAGAGACCCAGTACTTC.

This chain links TRBV2 with TRBJ2-7; possible D gene TRBD2, 5 bases. The CDR3 covers 16 residues. V lost 2 bases, J lost 2 bases, and 16 bases lay in between. Germline V gene sequence: CDR1 SNHLY, CDR2 FYNNEI. The CDR3 is CASSEMNDEGTYEQYF. CDR3 DNA: TGTGCCAGCAGTGAAATGAATGATGAGGGAACCTACGAGCAGTACTTC.

V gene TRBV13 combines with J gene TRBJ2-7, with TRBD1 identical over 8 bases. After removal of 0 bases from V and 4 bases from J, the junction contained 8 bases not matched to a gene. The CDR3 extends over 16 amino acids. Germline assignment: CDR1 PRHDT and CDR2 FYEKMQ (reference sequence). As DNA, the CDR3 is TGTGCCAGCAGCTTAGGCGGACAGGGTAAGGGGTACGAGCAGTACTTC. This codes for CASSLGGQGKGYEQYF.

The chain combines TRBV28 with TRBJ1-6; tentative D call: TRBD1 (5 bases). V was trimmed by 7 bases and J by 4 bases, leaving 14 bases between them. The CDR3 loop spans 15 amino acids. Germline V gene sequence: CDR1 MDHEN, CDR2 SYDVKM. The CDR3 coding sequence is TGTGCCAGCACAGGGAACCTCCTTTATAATTCACCCCTCCACTTT. It is translated as CASTGNLLYNSPLHF.

This chain links TRBV5-6 with TRBJ2-7; 9 bases are a match to TRBD1. The CDR3 has 12 residues. Germline CDR1 reads SGHDT; CDR2 reads YYEEEE. V was pared by 4 bases and J by 13 bases, with 9 bases of the junction left unmatched. This chain's CDR3 is CASSVGGDREYF. In nucleotides, the CDR3 is TGTGCCAGCAGCGTGGGTGGGGACAGGGAATACTTC.

A single count supports this clone. This chain connects TRBV28 to TRBJ1-1; 9 bases map to TRBD1. CDR3 length equals 15 residues. V trimming: 8 bases; J trimming: 3 bases; junction bases outside the gene matches: 10. Germline lookup yields CDR1 MDHEN and CDR2 SYDVKM. The CDR3 is CASQELTGGDTEAFF. The CDR3 DNA is TGTGCCAGCCAAGAATTGACAGGGGGAGACACTGAAGCTTTCTTT.

The chain couples TRBV7-8 to TRBJ2-2; no clear D gene. The CDR3 runs 15 residues. V gave up 5 bases and J gave up 5 bases, with 15 bases separating them. CDR1 and CDR2 from the germline V gene are SGHVS and FQNEAQ. The CDR3 nucleotides read TGTGCCAGCAGCCCAGAGGCCCCGGCGACCGGGGAGCTGTTTTTT. Amino acids: CASSPEAPATGELFF.

The V and J genes are TRBV7-3 and TRBJ2-6; 7 bases align to TRBD1. Trimming cost V 1 base and J 5 bases; bases outside gene matches: 17. CDR1 and CDR2 (germline): SGHTA, FQGTGA. The CDR3 has 20 amino acids. CDR3 region: CASSLITGDLSPIRANVLTF. The CDR3 region has the DNA TGTGCCAGCAGCTTAATAACAGGGGACCTTTCTCCCATTAGGGCCAACGTCCTGACTTTC.

Regarding this clone: This sample includes further DNA sequences coding for the same CDR3. The genes are TRBV4-1 and TRBJ1-1, with a tentative D call TRBD1 (6 bases). Per germline, CDR1 MGHRA and CDR2 YSYEKL. V was pared by 3 bases and J by 0 bases, with 11 bases between. CDR3 length: 15 amino acids. The CDR3 nucleotides read TGCGCCAGCAGCCAGGGCACAGGGATGAACACTGAAGCTTTCTTT. This sequence encodes CASSQGTGMNTEAFF.

As regards this clone: Other DNA sequences from this sample encode an identical CDR3 as well. J is TRBJ1-1 and V is TRBV5-1; D is possibly TRBD1 (5 bases). Germline CDR1 is SGHRS and CDR2 is YFSETQ. The CDR3 is 13 amino acids. V lost 3 bases and J 2 bases, leaving 8 bases between the germline ends. CDR3 nucleotides: TGCGCCAGCAGCTACAGGACTAACACTGAAGCTTTCTTT. This encodes CASSYRTNTEAFF.

This chain connects TRBV6-4 to TRBJ1-1, with D hard to call. Germline V gene data show CDR1 as MRHNA and CDR2 as SNTAGT. The V end lost 6 bases, the J end lost 1 base, and 15 bases lay between the germline ends. The CDR3 is 15 residues long. The CDR3 sequence is CASSGPRRRNTEAFF. CDR3 in DNA: TGTGCCAGCAGCGGCCCCAGGCGGCGGAACACTGAAGCTTTCTTT.

The chain employs TRBV19 and TRBJ2-2; D is ambiguous. The germline CDR1 and CDR2 sequences are LNHDA and SQIVND (reference sequence). The CDR3 consists of 14 residues. Trimming stripped 1 base from V and 6 bases from J, with 9 bases between. The CDR3 nucleotides are TGTGCCAGTAGTATAGCCCCTCTTGCCGGGGAGCTGTTTTTT. This translates into CASSIAPLAGELFF.

This chain links TRBV19 with TRBJ1-5, with D possibly matching TRBD1 (6 bases). Trimming removed 1 base from V and 6 bases from J, with 16 bases in between. The CDR3 is 16 residues long. Germline V gene lookup returns CDR1 LNHDA and CDR2 SQIVND (reference sequence). Here the CDR3 reads CASSIARGGPGQPQHF. For the CDR3, the DNA is TGTGCCAGTAGTATAGCCCGAGGGGGGCCGGGTCAGCCCCAGCATTTT.

The gene calls are TRBV28 and TRBJ2-5; 7 bases line up with TRBD2. J lost 1 base, V lost 2 bases, and 7 bases had no gene match. Germline loops: CDR1 MDHEN, CDR2 SYDVKM. CDR3 size: 16 residues. CDR3 in DNA: TGTGCCAGCAGTTTAGCGGTAGCGGGTCTCCAAGAGACCCAGTACTTC. Protein product: CASSLAVAGLQETQYF. Filled out from reference TRBV28 and TRBJ2-5, the complete variable domain reads DVKVTQSSRYLVKRTGEKVFLECVQDMDHENMFWYRQDPGLGLRLIYFSYDVKMKEKGDIPEGYSVSREKKERFSLILESASTNQTSMYLCASSLAVAGLQETQYFGPGTRLLVL.

The V call is TRBV27, the J call TRBJ2-7; D call uncertain. CDR3 size: 12 residues. The germline V and J ends were trimmed by 3 bases and 6 bases, with 9 bases remaining between them. Germline V gene lookup returns CDR1 MNHEY and CDR2 SMNVEV (reference sequence). For the CDR3, the DNA is TGTGCCAGCAGTTTTTCTGCCGGCGAGCAGTACTTC. It specifies CASSFSAGEQYF.

Remarks on this clone: Within the sample, other DNA sequences also encode this same CDR3. The gene calls are TRBV7-9 and TRBJ2-7; D call uncertain. V shed 1 base and J shed 0 bases, with 7 bases lying between them. The CDR3 contains 14 residues. Looked up from germline, CDR1 is SEHNR and CDR2 is FQNEAQ (reference sequence). The CDR3: CASSLVAVSYEQYF. CDR3 DNA sequence: TGTGCCAGCAGCTTAGTCGCAGTCTCCTACGAGCAGTACTTC.

The V gene is TRBV4-3, the J gene TRBJ1-1; a weak D match, TRBD1 (5 bases). CDR3 length: 13 amino acids. In germline, CDR1 is LGHNA, CDR2 YSLEER. V was cut by 0 bases and J by 6 bases, with 8 bases left in between. The CDR3 DNA reads as TGCGCCAGCAGCCAAGAATTGGGGGCTGAAGCTTTCTTT. It encodes CASSQELGAEAFF.

To note about this clone: The same CDR3 can be traced to other DNA sequences in this sample. The V gene is TRBV9, the J gene TRBJ2-2; D gene ambiguous. The CDR3 length is 12 residues. Trimming cost V 3 bases and J 5 bases, with 5 bases left between them. Germline CDR1 reads SGDLS; CDR2 reads YYNGEE. CDR3 sequence (DNA): TGTGCCAGCAGCGCTCTTACCGGGGAGCTGTTTTTT. Translated: CASSALTGELFF.

As for this clone: It is likely a read error, because the conserved phenylalanine at the end of the CDR3 is missing. No DNA is shown, since the ends of the CDR3 on it are uncertain; the CDR3 is the one TCRdb lists. This chain uses TRBV6-4 with TRBJ2-7; no DNA check was done on the table's D call, TRBD1. A total of 9 residues make up the CDR3, ends included. Germline V gene sequence: CDR1 MRHNA, CDR2 SNTAGT. This CDR3 reads CASSGSVSL.

The chain recombines TRBV29-1 with TRBJ1-6, with D maybe TRBD1 (5 bases). Germline loops: CDR1 SQVTM, CDR2 ANQGSEA. Trimming cost V 5 bases and J 10 bases, with 15 bases left between them. The CDR3 spans 13 residues. The CDR3 loop is CSVLDSPGSPLHF. CDR3 coding DNA: TGCAGCGTTCTTGACAGCCCTGGGTCACCCCTCCACTTT.

Remarks on this clone: Other DNA sequences within the sample encode an identical CDR3. This chain connects TRBV6-5 to TRBJ2-5; D is unclear. Trimming took 3 bases from V and 5 from J, leaving 10 bases between them. The CDR3 has 13 residues. CDR1 and CDR2 (germline): MNHEY, SVGAGI. CDR3 in amino acids: CASSYPTLETQYF. The CDR3 DNA is TGTGCCAGCAGTTATCCGACGCTTGAGACCCAGTACTTC.

The chain combines TRBV6-5 with TRBJ1-6; TRBD1 matches 9 bases. V lost 4 bases, J lost 8 bases, and 3 bases stayed unmatched. Germline values: CDR1 MNHEY, CDR2 SVGAGI. The CDR3 is made up of 14 amino acids. CDR3 nucleotide sequence: TGTGCCAGCAGTTTACAGGGGGCGGATTCACCCCTCCACTTT. Translation gives CASSLQGADSPLHF.

This clone was picked up one time. The chain couples TRBV5-6 to TRBJ2-3; 11 bases are shared with TRBD1. The CDR3 totals 19 residues. With V trimmed by 0 bases and J by 0 bases, 9 bases remained unmatched. CDR1 SGHDT and CDR2 YYEEEE come from the germline V gene. Here the CDR3 reads CASSLDGQGAASSTDTQYF. The DNA of the CDR3 is TGTGCCAGCAGCTTGGACGGACAGGGGGCGGCCTCTAGCACAGATACGCAGTATTTT.

The chain couples TRBV6-6 to TRBJ1-5; TRBD1 is a possible D gene (5 bases). The CDR3 consists of 16 residues. V was cut by 0 bases and J by 0 bases, with 9 bases left in between. Germline loops: CDR1 MNHNY, CDR2 SVGAGI (reference sequence). The CDR3, as DNA: TGTGCCAGCAGTTACTCCGCAGGGATTAGCAATCAGCCCCAGCATTTT. Its protein is CASSYSAGISNQPQHF.

The chain carries TRBV7-9 and TRBJ2-7; tentatively, D is TRBD2 (7 bases). The V end lost 5 bases, the J end lost 2 bases, and 16 bases lay between the germline ends. The CDR3 extends over 15 amino acids. Germline CDR1 reads SEHNR; CDR2 reads FQNEAQ (reference sequence). The CDR3 DNA is TGTGCCAGCAGCCTAGGGGGGGTCTCACCCTACGAGCAGTACTTC. Translated: CASSLGGVSPYEQYF.

V is TRBV6-5 and J is TRBJ1-3; 7 positions match TRBD1. There are 16 residues in the CDR3. The ends lost 0 bases at V and 2 bases at J; junction bases unmatched: 4. In germline, CDR1 is MNHEY, CDR2 SVGAGI. The CDR3: CASSYSDTGAGNTIYF. The CDR3 nucleotides read TGTGCCAGCAGTTACTCCGATACAGGGGCTGGAAACACCATATATTTT.